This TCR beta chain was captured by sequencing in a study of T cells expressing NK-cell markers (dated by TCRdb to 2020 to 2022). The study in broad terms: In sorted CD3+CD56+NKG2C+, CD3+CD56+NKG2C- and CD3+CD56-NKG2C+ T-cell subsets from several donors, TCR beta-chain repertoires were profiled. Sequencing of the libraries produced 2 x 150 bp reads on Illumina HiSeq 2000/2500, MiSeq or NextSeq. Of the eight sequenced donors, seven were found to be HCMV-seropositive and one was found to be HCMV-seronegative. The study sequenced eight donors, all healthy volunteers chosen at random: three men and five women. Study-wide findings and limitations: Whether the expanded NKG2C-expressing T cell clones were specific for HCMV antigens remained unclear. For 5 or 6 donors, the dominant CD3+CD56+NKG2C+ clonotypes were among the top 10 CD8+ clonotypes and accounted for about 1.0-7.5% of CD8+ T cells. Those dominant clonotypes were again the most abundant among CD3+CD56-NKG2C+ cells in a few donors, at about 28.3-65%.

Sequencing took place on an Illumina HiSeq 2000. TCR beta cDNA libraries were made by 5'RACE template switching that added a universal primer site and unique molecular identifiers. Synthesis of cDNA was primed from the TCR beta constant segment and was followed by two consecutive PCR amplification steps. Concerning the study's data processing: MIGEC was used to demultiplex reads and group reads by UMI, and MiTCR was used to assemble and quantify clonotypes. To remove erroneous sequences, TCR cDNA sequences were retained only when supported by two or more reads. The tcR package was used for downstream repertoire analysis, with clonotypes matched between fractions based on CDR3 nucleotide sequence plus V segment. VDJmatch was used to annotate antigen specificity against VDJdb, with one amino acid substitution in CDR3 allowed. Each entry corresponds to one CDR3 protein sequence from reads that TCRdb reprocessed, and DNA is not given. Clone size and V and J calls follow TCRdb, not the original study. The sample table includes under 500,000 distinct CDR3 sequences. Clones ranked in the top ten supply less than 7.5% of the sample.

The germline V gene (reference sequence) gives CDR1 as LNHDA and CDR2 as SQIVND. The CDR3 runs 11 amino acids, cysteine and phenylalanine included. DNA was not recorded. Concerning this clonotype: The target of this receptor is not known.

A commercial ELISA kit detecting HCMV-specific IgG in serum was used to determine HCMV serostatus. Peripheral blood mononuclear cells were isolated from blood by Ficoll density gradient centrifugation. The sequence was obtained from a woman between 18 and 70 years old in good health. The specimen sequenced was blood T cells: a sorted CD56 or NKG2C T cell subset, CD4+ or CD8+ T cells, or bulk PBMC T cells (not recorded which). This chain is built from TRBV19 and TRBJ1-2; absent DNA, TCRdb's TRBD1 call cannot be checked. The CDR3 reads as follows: CASSIGAGSHF.